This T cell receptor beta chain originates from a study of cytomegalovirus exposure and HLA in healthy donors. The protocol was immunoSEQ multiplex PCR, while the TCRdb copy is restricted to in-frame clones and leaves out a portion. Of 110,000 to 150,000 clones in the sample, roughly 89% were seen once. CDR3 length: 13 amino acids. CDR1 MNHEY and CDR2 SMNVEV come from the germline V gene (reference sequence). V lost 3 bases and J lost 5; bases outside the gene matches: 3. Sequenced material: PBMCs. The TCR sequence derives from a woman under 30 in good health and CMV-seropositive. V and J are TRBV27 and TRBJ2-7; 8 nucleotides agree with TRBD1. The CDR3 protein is CASSFGDRNEQYF. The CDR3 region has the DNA TGTGCCAGCAGTTTCGGGGACAGGAACGAGCAGTACTTC.